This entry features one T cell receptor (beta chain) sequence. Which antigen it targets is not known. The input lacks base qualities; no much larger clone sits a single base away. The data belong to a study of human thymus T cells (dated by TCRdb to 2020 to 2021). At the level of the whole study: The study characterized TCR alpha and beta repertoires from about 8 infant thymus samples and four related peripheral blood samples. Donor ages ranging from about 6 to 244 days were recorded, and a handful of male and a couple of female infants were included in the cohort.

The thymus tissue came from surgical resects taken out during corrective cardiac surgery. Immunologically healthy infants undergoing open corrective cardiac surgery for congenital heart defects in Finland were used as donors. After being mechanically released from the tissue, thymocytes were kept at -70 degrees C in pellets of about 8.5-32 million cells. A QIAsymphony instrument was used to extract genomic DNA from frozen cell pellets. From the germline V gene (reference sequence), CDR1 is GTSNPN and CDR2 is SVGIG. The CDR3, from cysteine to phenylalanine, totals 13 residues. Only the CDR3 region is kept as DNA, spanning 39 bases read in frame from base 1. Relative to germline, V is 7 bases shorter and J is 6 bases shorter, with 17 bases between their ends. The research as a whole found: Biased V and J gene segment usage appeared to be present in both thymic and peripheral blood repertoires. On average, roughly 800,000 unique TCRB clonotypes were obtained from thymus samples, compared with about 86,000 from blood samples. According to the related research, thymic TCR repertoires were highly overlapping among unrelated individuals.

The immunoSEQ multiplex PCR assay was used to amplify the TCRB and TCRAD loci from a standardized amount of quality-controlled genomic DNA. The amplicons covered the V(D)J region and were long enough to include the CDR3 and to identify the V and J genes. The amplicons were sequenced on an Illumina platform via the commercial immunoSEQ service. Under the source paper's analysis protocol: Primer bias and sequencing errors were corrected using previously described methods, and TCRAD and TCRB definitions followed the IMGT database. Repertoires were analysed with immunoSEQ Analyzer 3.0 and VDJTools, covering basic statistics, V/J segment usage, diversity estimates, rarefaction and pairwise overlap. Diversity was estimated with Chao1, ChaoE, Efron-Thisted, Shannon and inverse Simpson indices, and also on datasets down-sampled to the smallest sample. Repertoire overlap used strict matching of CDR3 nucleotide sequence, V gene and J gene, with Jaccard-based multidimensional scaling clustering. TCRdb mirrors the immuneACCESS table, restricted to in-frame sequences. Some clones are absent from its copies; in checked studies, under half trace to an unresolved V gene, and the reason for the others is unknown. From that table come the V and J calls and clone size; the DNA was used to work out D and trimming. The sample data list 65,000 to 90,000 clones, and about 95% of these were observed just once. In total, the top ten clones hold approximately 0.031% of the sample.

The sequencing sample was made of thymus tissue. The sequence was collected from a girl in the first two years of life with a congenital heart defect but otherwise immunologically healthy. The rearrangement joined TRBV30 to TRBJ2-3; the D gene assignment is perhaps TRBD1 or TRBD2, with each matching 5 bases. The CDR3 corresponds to CALNGTRRDTQYF. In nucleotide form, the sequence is TGTGCCTTGAATGGGACCCGGCGGGATACGCAGTATTTT.